This passage covers 30 T cell receptor beta chains from one sample sequenced in a study of blood T cell repertoires in COVID-19. Sequenced by immunoSEQ multiplex PCR; TCRdb stores in-frame clones only, minus some. Of more than 200,000 clones in the sample, around four fifths are singletons; the top ten hold about 2.3%. Sequenced material: peripheral blood. The origin of the receptors is a woman aged 40 to 55 with active or convalescent COVID-19.

The rearrangement uses TRBV24-1 and TRBJ1-5, with 7 nucleotides matching TRBD1. Germline CDR1 is KGHDR and CDR2 is SFDVKD. V trimming: 2 bases; J trimming: 4 bases; junction bases outside the gene matches: 7. The CDR3 has 16 amino acids. The CDR3 here is CATSDSGQLSNQPQHF. In DNA form, the CDR3 reads TGTGCCACCAGTGATTCGGGACAGCTCTCTAATCAGCCCCAGCATTTT.

V gene TRBV10-3 combines with J gene TRBJ1-5; 11 bases map to TRBD1. Trimming at V came to 0 bases and at J to 7 bases, leaving 8 bases not matched to a gene. Germline V gene data show CDR1 as ENHRY and CDR2 as SYGVKD. The CDR3 runs to 17 residues. DNA of the CDR3: TGTGCCATCAGTGAGTCTTTAGGACAGGGGGCTGGACAGCCCCAGCATTTT. Its protein product is CAISESLGQGAGQPQHF.

The V call is TRBV9, the J call TRBJ1-6; maybe TRBD1 (5 bases). Germline V gives CDR1 SGDLS, CDR2 YYNGEE. V was shortened by 4 bases and J by 8 bases, with 16 bases between the two germline ends. The length of the CDR3 is 15 residues. For the CDR3, the DNA is TGTGCCAGCAGCCCTAGTGGGACGGGGGATTCACCCCTCCACTTT. Its protein is CASSPSGTGDSPLHF. Full variable domain (missing parts from reference TRBV9 and TRBJ1-6): DSGVTQTPKHLITATGQRVTLRCSPRSGDLSVYWYQQSLDQGLQFLIQYYNGEERAKGNILERFSAQQFPDLHSELNLSSLELGDSALYFCASSPSGTGDSPLHFGNGTRLTVT.

This rearrangement joins TRBV29-1 to TRBJ2-2, with D hard to call. V lost 7 bases, J lost 2 bases, and 11 bases lay in between. This CDR3 has 13 residues. The germline gives CDR1 SQVTM, CDR2 ANQGSEA. The CDR3 loop is CSALRSNTGELFF. CDR3 nucleotides: TGCAGCGCGTTGCGGTCAAACACCGGGGAGCTGTTTTTT.

A single count supports this clone. The chain couples TRBV19 to TRBJ1-2; a weak D match, TRBD1 (5 bases). This CDR3 comprises 17 residues. Trimming removed 5 bases at V and 3 bases at J, with 22 bases between. The germline V gene encodes CDR1 LNHDA and CDR2 SQIVND (reference sequence). Here the CDR3 DNA reads TGTGCCAGTAGTCCCCGTTTTTGGAGGGGAAGAGACTATGGCTACACCTTC. Protein product: CASSPRFWRGRDYGYTF.

The rearrangement uses TRBV19 and TRBJ2-5, with D hard to call. This CDR3 has 14 amino acids. Germline CDR1 reads LNHDA; CDR2 reads SQIVND (reference sequence). V was shortened by 3 bases and J by 5 bases, with 13 bases between the two germline ends. The CDR3 loop is CASSIRPGMETQYF. The CDR3 nucleotides are TGTGCCAGTAGTATCCGTCCGGGTATGGAGACCCAGTACTTC.

This chain joins TRBV11-2 and TRBJ2-1; 11 positions match TRBD1. V dropped 4 bases and J dropped 7; count of bases not matched to a gene: 6. The CDR3 contains 15 residues. Germline values: CDR1 SGHAT, CDR2 FQNNGV. The CDR3 reads CASSSGQGARNEQFF. CDR3 coding DNA: TGTGCCAGCAGCTCCGGACAGGGGGCGCGTAATGAGCAGTTCTTC.

The chain joins TRBV19 to TRBJ2-1; TRBD2 matches 11 bases. Germline V gives CDR1 LNHDA, CDR2 SQIVND (reference sequence). The CDR3 is 14 residues long. Germline trimming cut 10 bases from V and 1 base from J; bases unmatched to any gene: 3. CDR3 protein: CATLAGGSYNEQFF. DNA of the CDR3: TGTGCCACCTTAGCGGGAGGGTCCTACAATGAGCAGTTCTTC.

Of note for this clone: The sample holds other DNA sequences that translate to the same CDR3. This chain connects TRBV18 to TRBJ1-2; 8 bases align to TRBD1. V shed 3 bases and J 2 bases; nucleotides not matched to a gene: 2. The CDR3 covers 14 residues. CDR1 KGHSH and CDR2 LQKENI come from the germline V gene. The CDR3 region is CASSPGQGNYGYTF. DNA of the CDR3: TGTGCCAGCTCACCCGGACAGGGCAACTATGGCTACACCTTC.

CDR3 protein: CASSVAVGGEQYF. The DNA of the CDR3 is TGTGCCAGCAGCGTAGCGGTGGGGGGCGAGCAGTACTTC. This chain joins TRBV9 and TRBJ2-7; possible D gene TRBD2, 6 bases. CDR1 is SGDLS, CDR2 YYNGEE, per germline. With 0 bases removed from V and 6 bases from J, the gap between germline ends came to 10 bases. The CDR3 is 13 amino acids.

V gene TRBV5-8 combines with J gene TRBJ2-3; possible D gene TRBD2, 5 bases. Between the trimmed V and J ends, which lost 0 bases and 2 bases, there was a span of 16 bases. The germline CDR1 and CDR2 sequences are SGHTS and YDEGEE. The CDR3 is made up of 17 amino acids. In DNA form, the CDR3 reads TGTGCCAGCAGCTTGGCCTCCACAGCGGTGCCCACAGATACGCAGTATTTT. This translates into CASSLASTAVPTDTQYF.

This clone was observed a single time. This chain connects TRBV30 to TRBJ1-6; 8 bases line up with TRBD1. Germline values: CDR1 GTSNPN, CDR2 SVGIG (reference sequence). The CDR3 sequence is 12 residues long. The J segment lost 9 bases and the V segment lost 5 bases, leaving 3 bases of the junction unmatched. The CDR3 is CAWQGAASPLHF. The CDR3 DNA reads TGTGCCTGGCAGGGGGCGGCTTCACCCCTCCACTTT.

This clone was counted a few times. CDR3 DNA: TGCAGTGCTGGTGGGACAGGGGATAGTTCCGAGCAGTACTTC. It specifies CSAGGTGDSSEQYF. This chain uses TRBV20-1 with TRBJ2-7; the match to TRBD1 covers 10 bases. Germline CDR1 DFQATT, CDR2 SNEGSKA (reference sequence). V lost 5 bases and J lost 6; bases outside the gene matches: 10. This CDR3 spans 14 amino acids.

The CDR3 DNA follows: TGTGCCAGCAGTGAAACGAGCGGGAGTTCTTATGAGCAGTTCTTC. It is translated as CASSETSGSSYEQFF. The chain has TRBV2 and TRBJ2-1; 8 bases are shared with TRBD2. V was pared by 2 bases and J by 8 bases, with 8 bases of the junction left unmatched. CDR1 and CDR2 from the germline V gene are SNHLY and FYNNEI. This CDR3 contains 15 residues.

The chain carries TRBV4-3 and TRBJ2-7; the match to TRBD1 covers 9 bases. Germline lookup yields CDR1 LGHNA and CDR2 YSLEER. This CDR3 has 16 amino acids. Germline trimming cut 0 bases from V and 0 bases from J; bases unmatched to any gene: 3. DNA of the CDR3: TGCGCCAGCAGCCAAGATCTGACAGGGGGCTCCTACGAGCAGTACTTC. This encodes CASSQDLTGGSYEQYF.

The V and J genes are TRBV5-1 and TRBJ1-4; 7 positions match TRBD1. The CDR3 loop spans 17 amino acids. Germline assignment: CDR1 SGHRS and CDR2 YFSETQ. V shed 4 bases, J shed 0 bases, and the junction held 9 bases outside the gene matches. The CDR3 here is CASSPGTEGATNEKLFF. CDR3 bases: TGCGCCAGCAGCCCCGGGACAGAGGGCGCAACTAATGAAAAACTGTTTTTT.

This chain connects TRBV4-1 to TRBJ2-7; D is possibly TRBD2 (6 bases). The CDR3 is made up of 15 amino acids. V was trimmed by 3 bases and J by 1 base, leaving 13 bases between them. The germline gives CDR1 MGHRA, CDR2 YSYEKL. The CDR3 sequence: CASSQGLFSSYEQYF. The CDR3 DNA reads TGCGCCAGCAGCCAGGGACTTTTTTCGTCCTACGAGCAGTACTTC.

The J gene is TRBJ2-1, the V gene TRBV18; 8 nucleotides line up with TRBD2. CDR1 and CDR2 from the germline V gene are KGHSH and LQKENI. The CDR3 runs 16 residues. V lost 3 bases, J lost 3 bases, and 7 bases stayed unmatched. CDR3 loop: CASSPPGLARYNEQFF. The DNA of the CDR3 is TGTGCCAGCTCACCTCCTGGACTAGCACGCTACAATGAGCAGTTCTTC.

This sequence joins TRBV5-4 and TRBJ1-2; 11 bases line up with TRBD1. V lost 4 bases and J lost 5; bases outside the gene matches: 13. Germline CDR1 SGHNT, CDR2 YYREEE (reference sequence). CDR3 length equals 17 residues. DNA of the CDR3: TGTGCCAGCAGCCTAAAGGACAGGGGGCTCTATTCTTATGGCTACACCTTC. Translation: CASSLKDRGLYSYGYTF.

This rearrangement joins TRBV7-6 to TRBJ2-5; 8 bases fit TRBD2. J gave up 5 bases and V 0 bases, and 5 bases lay outside the gene matches. Germline CDR1 reads SGHVS; CDR2 reads FNYEAQ. The CDR3 spans 15 residues. The CDR3 protein is CASSLAGLVRETQYF. CDR3 nucleotides: TGTGCCAGCAGCTTAGCGGGACTAGTCCGGGAGACCCAGTACTTC. The full variable domain, with the rest looked up from reference TRBV7-6 and TRBJ2-5, is GAGVSQSPRYKVTKRGQDVALRCDPISGHVSLYWYRQALGQGPEFLTYFNYEAQQDKSGLPNDRFSAERPEGSISTLTIQRTEQRDSAMYRCASSLAGLVRETQYFGPGTRLLVL.

The CDR3 DNA sequence: TGCGCCAGCAGGTTCGGCGGGACAGGGGTTGGCGAGCAGTACTTC. Its protein product is CASRFGGTGVGEQYF. The chain employs TRBV5-1 and TRBJ2-7; 10 nucleotides line up with TRBD1. The CDR3 has 15 residues. Trimming removed 5 bases from V and 6 bases from J; junction bases left unmatched: 11. From germline, CDR1 is SGHRS and CDR2 YFSETQ.

This sequence joins TRBV4-1 and TRBJ1-6, with 7 bases lining up with TRBD1. With 4 bases clipped from V and 6 bases from J, the junction kept 6 bases outside the gene matches. The germline V gene encodes CDR1 MGHRA and CDR2 YSYEKL. This CDR3 comprises 15 residues. As DNA, the CDR3 is TGCGCCAGCAGCCTAGGGGGACAGTTTAATTCACCCCTCCACTTT. It is translated as CASSLGGQFNSPLHF.

J is TRBJ1-1 and V is TRBV6-5; weak D call: TRBD1 (6 bases). There are 14 residues in the CDR3. CDR1 and CDR2 (germline): MNHEY, SVGAGI. V was pared by 7 bases and J by 4 bases, with 16 bases between. CDR3 in DNA: TGTGCCAGCAACCTACAGGGTGGGGTCACTGAAGCTTTCTTT. Its translation is CASNLQGGVTEAFF.

V and J are TRBV5-1 and TRBJ1-4; TRBD1 agrees at 9 bases. The germline V gene encodes CDR1 SGHRS and CDR2 YFSETQ. The CDR3 length is 15 residues. The ends lost 5 bases at V and 7 bases at J; junction bases unmatched: 9. The CDR3 coding sequence is TGCGCCAGCAGTGACCAGACAGGGGGTGTTGAAAAACTGTTTTTT. This codes for CASSDQTGGVEKLFF.

This chain links TRBV30 with TRBJ1-1; 9 positions agree with TRBD1. Germline CDR1 reads GTSNPN; CDR2 reads SVGIG (reference sequence). V shed 4 bases and J 3 bases; nucleotides not matched to a gene: 6. This CDR3 spans 14 amino acids. CDR3 nucleotide sequence: TGTGCCTGGACGGTTACAGGGGGCGACACTGAAGCTTTCTTT. This sequence encodes CAWTVTGGDTEAFF.

CDR3: CASSFATDYNSPLHF. CDR3 in DNA: TGTGCCAGCAGCTTCGCGACAGACTATAATTCACCCCTCCACTTT. This chain links TRBV7-9 with TRBJ1-6, with TRBD1 as a possible D gene (5 bases). The CDR3 runs 15 residues. The germline V gene encodes CDR1 SEHNR and CDR2 FQNEAQ (reference sequence). Trimming left V 3 bases short and J 3 bases short, with 9 bases between.

The chain carries TRBV2 and TRBJ2-3, with D perhaps matching TRBD1 (6 bases). CDR3 length: 14 amino acids. The germline V gene encodes CDR1 SNHLY and CDR2 FYNNEI. V gave up 7 bases and J gave up 2 bases, with 13 bases separating them. CDR3: CASMKWGPTDTQYF. CDR3 DNA: TGTGCCAGCATGAAATGGGGGCCCACAGATACGCAGTATTTT.

The V and J genes are TRBV15 and TRBJ1-2, with TRBD1 matching over 7 bases. Germline trimming cut 1 base from V and 4 bases from J; bases unmatched to any gene: 12. The CDR3 loop spans 17 amino acids. CDR1 and CDR2 (germline): LNHNV, YYDKDF (reference sequence). The CDR3 reads CATSRGVGRQGPYGYTF. As DNA, the CDR3 is TGTGCCACCAGCAGAGGAGTCGGGAGACAGGGTCCCTATGGCTACACCTTC.

The V call is TRBV29-1, the J call TRBJ2-2; D possibly corresponds to TRBD1 (6 bases). Trimming removed 3 bases from V and 2 bases from J, with 13 bases in between. This CDR3 comprises 15 residues. Germline lookup yields CDR1 SQVTM and CDR2 ANQGSEA. In nucleotides, the CDR3 is TGCAGCGTTGATAGGTCAGGGGCTAACACCGGGGAGCTGTTTTTT. It specifies CSVDRSGANTGELFF.

The chain is built from TRBV10-1 and TRBJ2-7; weak D call: TRBD2 (5 bases). Germline assignment: CDR1 WNHNN and CDR2 SYGVQD (reference sequence). V gave up 0 bases and J gave up 6 bases, with 9 bases separating them. The CDR3 loop spans 13 amino acids. The CDR3 spells CASSESGAGEQYF. CDR3 nucleotide sequence: TGCGCCAGCAGTGAGTCGGGCGCGGGCGAGCAGTACTTC.